This T cell receptor beta chain was profiled in a study of follicular helper T cells after annual influenza vaccination. General study results and limits: Change in circulating plasmablasts correlated with ICOS+CD38+ cTfh clonality change. Day 7 ICOS+CD38+ clones later appeared mostly in ICOS-CD38- cTfh.

Remarks on this clone: The antigen is unknown.

Time point in this sample: 2014-2015 season, pre-vaccination. Excluded were substance abuse, HIV/AIDS, active cancer, immunomodulatory drugs and active illness. The germline V gene encodes CDR1 MNHNY and CDR2 SVGAGI (reference sequence). The ends were cut back, 6 bases at V and 1 base at J, with 10 bases in the middle. This CDR3 region has 15 residues. The data were produced by immunoSEQ multiplex PCR, yet TCRdb's version contains in-frame clones alone and is incomplete. The table includes 25,000 to 35,000 clones, 80% to 90% detected once. The chain uses TRBV6-6 and TRBJ2-6; tentatively, D is TRBD2 (6 bases). The source is an adult who received the influenza vaccine. This specimen consisted of CXCR5+ CD38- circulating T follicular helper cells from blood, obtained on the day of influenza vaccination. Stated subset: circulating Tfh, non-naive CD4+CXCR5+PD-1+ (ICOS+CD38+ or ICOS-CD38-). The CDR3 nucleotides read TGTGCCAGCAGCCGACTAGTTTCTGGGGCCAACGTCCTGACTTTC. This gives the protein CASSRLVSGANVLTF.